Included here is one T cell receptor (beta chain) sequence, with context. Its antigen remains unknown. This specimen belongs to a study of CD8+CD57+ T cells in acquired aplastic anemia. At the level of the study: Sorted CD4+ and CD8+ cells gave a mean 3.2 ug DNA, range 0.2 to 27.4 ug. Healthy donor CD4+ samples were sequenced to a depth that averaged approximately 9.9 million reads.

General study findings and limits: Overlap between patients and controls comprised 25 to 30 CD8+ CDR3 sequences. CD8+ Simpson's diversity in patients was not significantly different from that in controls.

Looked up from germline, CDR1 is KGHDR and CDR2 is SFDVKD. V was pared by 3 bases and J by 6 bases, with 10 bases of the junction left unmatched. The CDR3 spans 16 residues. Genomic DNA, serving as template, underwent TCR beta VDJ and CDR3 profiling. Using its own MiXCR run on the reads, TCRdb lists one record per CDR3 protein. The sample contains roughly 160,000 distinct CDR3 sequences, around 60% of which appear only once. Specimen: sorted CD4+, CD8+, or CD8+CD57+ T cells (not recorded which) from PBMCs. The sequence derives from a human donor in good health. This chain joins TRBV24-1 and TRBJ2-3; TRBD2 matches 8 bases. This chain's CDR3 is CATSDPSSGLSDTQYF. CDR3 in DNA: TGTGCCACCAGTGATCCCTCTAGCGGGCTTAGTGATACGCAGTATTTT.